This TCR beta chain was captured in a study of neurological immune-mediated disorders. Study-wide findings and caveats: Among expanded clones, no CDR3 amino acid sequences were shared across subjects, a pattern suggesting private repertoires in all groups.

Germline assignment: CDR1 KGHSH and CDR2 LQKENI. Trimming removed 3 bases from V and 0 bases from J, with 15 bases in between. This CDR3 is built from 18 residues. This clonotype was seen at least ten times. Its antigen is not identified. Regarding time point: longitudinal time-point 1 (baseline). The cDNA was synthesized by 5'RACE incorporating 10-nucleotide random UMIs. MiXCR, run by TCRdb on the 5' RACE reads, gives a single entry per CDR3 protein. The table records 71,000 or so distinct CDR3 sequences, about 13% of them present only once. The V gene is TRBV18, the J gene TRBJ2-6; D call uncertain. This TCR was recovered from a female donor with HTLV-1-associated myelopathy (HAM/TSP). The sample consisted of PBMCs. The CDR3 sequence is CASSPIPGLGSGANVLTF. The CDR3 DNA reads as TGTGCCAGCTCACCGATACCGGGCCTGGGCTCTGGGGCCAACGTCCTGACTTTC.